Below, 17 T cell receptor beta chains from the same sample are listed, as sequenced in a study of CD8 T cells in ankylosing spondylitis (dated by TCRdb to about 2017). What the work shows at the level of the full study, not this receptor alone: Blood from ankylosing spondylitis patients appeared to be characterized by a TCR beta motif made up of under ten highly homologous amino acid variants.

Receptor libraries were prepared by 5' RACE. Data came from an Illumina HiSeq 2500. In TCRdb, the public reads were trimmed at Q25 with fastp and aligned with MiXCR, with productive beta chains retained. For every CDR3 protein sequence, its rows merge into one entry that carries the most common genes and DNA. This sample has 750,000 to 850,000 distinct CDR3 sequences in its table, and around 11% of those were observed once. The ten largest clones take up 0.51% of the sample. For these TCRs, the target antigens are not known. The specimen sequenced was blood, either unsorted or a sorted T cell fraction (not recorded which). The origin of the receptors is a male donor with ankylosing spondylitis.

In its sample, this clonotype was seen a few times. This chain uses TRBV18 with TRBJ1-1; 7 bases align to TRBD1. The trim removed 4 bases at V and 4 bases at J, leaving 9 bases unmatched. Germline CDR1 and CDR2: KGHSH and LQKENI. This CDR3 is built from 15 residues. The CDR3 bases are TGTGCCAGCTCACTTGGGACAGTCGGGGTCACTGAAGCTTTCTTT. This encodes CASSLGTVGVTEAFF.

J is TRBJ2-2 and V is TRBV7-2; the match to TRBD2 covers 9 bases. Germline CDR1 is SGHTA and CDR2 is FQGNSA. V lost 5 bases and J lost 2; bases outside the gene matches: 6. The CDR3 totals 16 residues. CDR3 protein: CASSPRAGGNTGELFF. The CDR3, as DNA: TGTGCCAGCAGCCCTCGAGCGGGGGGTAACACCGGGGAGCTGTTTTTT.

This clonotype came up a few times. The chain carries TRBV30 and TRBJ1-1; 10 positions agree with TRBD1. Trimming took 8 bases from V and 4 from J; bases not matched to a gene: 4. This CDR3 has 12 residues. Looked up from germline, CDR1 is GTSNPN and CDR2 is SVGIG (reference sequence). Written as DNA, the CDR3 is TGTGCCGGGGACAGGGGTGGCACTGAAGCTTTCTTT. Encoded protein: CAGDRGGTEAFF.

The sample holds one count of this clonotype. The chain recombines TRBV21-1 with TRBJ2-7; TRBD2, as called in the table, went unchecked against the DNA. TRBV21-1 counts as a pseudogene. The CDR3 has 14 amino acids. Here the CDR3 reads CASTTGGNPYEQYF. For the CDR3, the DNA is TGTGCCAGCACAACCGGAGGAAACCCCTACGAGCAGTACTTC.

This clonotype was picked up a small number of times. The chain combines TRBV5-5 with TRBJ1-5; D ambiguous. Germline V gene lookup returns CDR1 SGHKS and CDR2 YYEKEE (reference sequence). V was cut by 2 bases and J by 10 bases, with 16 bases left in between. The CDR3 consists of 14 residues. CDR3 sequence: CASSLDSGFRPQHF. CDR3 nucleotide sequence: TGTGCCAGCAGCTTAGATTCGGGTTTCCGACCCCAGCATTTT.

This clonotype was recorded at least ten times. V usage is TRBV7-2 and J usage is TRBJ1-2, with D unclear. CDR1 SGHTA and CDR2 FQGNSA come from the germline V gene. The CDR3 is made up of 13 amino acids. V lost 1 base and J lost 4, with 7 bases in between. Written as DNA, the CDR3 is TGTGCCAGCAGCTTAGGCCCAGGCTATGGCTACACCTTC. Its translation is CASSLGPGYGYTF.

This CDR3 reads CASSPPFGVGQSNEKLFF. CDR3 nucleotides: TGTGCCAGCTCACCACCGTTCGGGGTGGGACAGAGTAATGAAAAACTGTTTTTT. This sequence joins TRBV18 and TRBJ1-4; TRBD1 agrees at 7 bases. The CDR3 covers 18 residues. V lost 0 bases and J lost 4; bases outside the gene matches: 11. Germline lookup yields CDR1 KGHSH and CDR2 LQKENI.

The table lists this clonotype with a few counts. The V gene is TRBV5-1, the J gene TRBJ2-5, with D perhaps assigned TRBD1 or TRBD2 (5 bases each). Trimming pared 6 bases from V and 2 bases from J, leaving 11 bases between. Per germline, CDR1 SGHRS and CDR2 YFSETQ. The CDR3 spans 13 residues. CDR3 protein: CASTYGAQETQYF. The CDR3 bases are TGCGCCAGCACCTACGGGGCACAAGAGACCCAGTACTTC.

CDR3 DNA: TGCAGTGCTAGTTCAGCGGGGGGCACCGGGGAGCTGTTTTTT. It yields the protein CSASSAGGTGELFF. The chain carries TRBV20-1 and TRBJ2-2; TRBD2 matches 9 bases. Looked up from germline, CDR1 is DFQATT and CDR2 is SNEGSKA (reference sequence). Trimming at V came to 3 bases and at J to 4 bases, leaving 3 bases not matched to a gene. The CDR3 spans 14 residues.

In its sample, this clonotype was seen a few times. This rearrangement joins TRBV28 to TRBJ2-1; 9 nucleotides agree with TRBD1. The CDR3 is 16 residues long. V lost 4 bases, J lost 7 bases, and 11 bases stayed unmatched. Germline V gene lookup returns CDR1 MDHEN and CDR2 SYDVKM. CDR3 bases: TGTGCCAGCAGTTCACCGGGACAGGGAATTTGGAATGAGCAGTTCTTC. Translation: CASSSPGQGIWNEQFF.

The chain recombines TRBV20-1 with TRBJ2-3, with 9 positions matching TRBD2. This CDR3 comprises 14 residues. From germline, CDR1 is DFQATT and CDR2 SNEGSKA (reference sequence). After removal of 6 bases from V and 0 bases from J, the junction contained 4 bases not matched to a gene. This CDR3 is CSALGTSSTDTQYF. CDR3 sequence (DNA): TGCAGTGCCCTCGGGACTAGCAGCACAGATACGCAGTATTTT.

The chain is built from TRBV20-1 and TRBJ1-1, with D unresolved. This CDR3 has 13 amino acids. Germline CDR1 and CDR2: DFQATT and SNEGSKA (reference sequence). Trimming removed 0 bases from V and 3 bases from J, with 8 bases in between. The CDR3 spells CSAREDLYTEAFF. In DNA, the CDR3 is TGCAGTGCTAGAGAGGATCTTTACACTGAAGCTTTCTTT.

This clonotype showed up many times. The genes are TRBV20-1 and TRBJ1-5; no reliable D call. With 0 bases removed from V and 9 bases from J, the gap between germline ends came to 27 bases. This CDR3 region has 18 residues. The V gene's germline CDR1 is DFQATT and CDR2 SNEGSKA (reference sequence). The CDR3 bases are TGCAGTGCTAGAGATCTAGGAACGCTGGTGGATGGAGGGCGGCCCCAGCATTTT. This encodes CSARDLGTLVDGGRPQHF.

The sample holds a few counts of this clonotype. The chain carries TRBV4-2 and TRBJ2-1; 9 nucleotides align to TRBD2. J was trimmed by 6 bases and V by 0 bases; bases with no gene match: 12. In germline, CDR1 is LGHNA, CDR2 YNFKEQ. This CDR3 is built from 18 residues. The CDR3 nucleotides are TGTGCCAGCAGCCAAGATTCGCGGGGGGGCCTGTCGGTCAATGAGCAGTTCTTC. It specifies CASSQDSRGGLSVNEQFF.

The chain has TRBV12-3 or TRBV12-4 and TRBJ1-1; D ambiguous. The CDR3 is made up of 11 amino acids. V gave up 7 bases and J gave up 2 bases, with 5 bases separating them. CDR3: CASTYNTEAFF. CDR3 sequence (DNA): TGTGCCAGCACCTATAACACTGAAGCTTTCTTT.

The chain joins TRBV5-1 to TRBJ1-1, with TRBD1 as a possible D gene (5 bases). Germline loops: CDR1 SGHRS, CDR2 YFSETQ. The ends were cut back, 3 bases at V and 5 bases at J, with 11 bases in the middle. The CDR3 spans 13 residues. The CDR3 reads CASSWGPYTEAFF. In DNA form, the CDR3 reads TGCGCCAGCAGCTGGGGCCCCTATACTGAAGCTTTCTTT. The whole variable domain, filled in from reference TRBV5-1 and TRBJ1-1, reads KAGVTQTPRYLIKTRGQQVTLSCSPISGHRSVSWYQQTPGQGLQFLFEYFSETQRNKGNFPGRFSGRQFSNSRSEMNVSTLELGDSALYLCASSWGPYTEAFFGQGTRLTVV.

In its sample, this clonotype was seen a few times. J is TRBJ2-3 and V is TRBV24-1, with 12 bases matching TRBD1. The V gene's germline CDR1 is KGHDR and CDR2 SFDVKD. The CDR3 has 16 residues. V was pared by 2 bases and J by 5 bases, with 4 bases of the junction left unmatched. CDR3 region: CATSDSGTGGIDTQYF. As DNA, the CDR3 is TGTGCCACCAGTGATTCCGGGACAGGGGGCATAGATACGCAGTATTTT.